This T cell receptor beta chain is drawn from a study of cytomegalovirus exposure and HLA in healthy donors. The wider study: Most genotyped donors, about 81% of around 370, had Caucasian-associated genetic ancestry. Study outcomes and limitations: The HLA-A and HLA-B alleles of most subjects were reportedly predicted accurately from TCR beta sequences. Despite most TCR sequences being rare, some public TCRs occurred in many donors. Presence/absence results assume similar sequencing depth per donor, which may not hold.

Primers: 60 Vbeta forward and 13 Jbeta reverse. Sequenced by immunoSEQ multiplex PCR; TCRdb stores in-frame clones only, minus some. The sample records some 170,000 clones, less than 85% being singletons. In regard to this clone: Its antigen is not known.

The CDR3 totals 16 residues. From germline, CDR1 is LGHNA and CDR2 YSLEER. Germline trimming cut 0 bases from V and 3 bases from J; bases unmatched to any gene: 5. This sequence joins TRBV4-3 and TRBJ2-7; 10 nucleotides match TRBD2. The source material was PBMCs. The sequence was collected from a man aged 55-75 years in good health and CMV-seronegative. The CDR3 DNA reads as TGCGCCAGCAGCCAAGATAGTGGGACTAGCGTCTACGAGCAGTACTTC. This translates into CASSQDSGTSVYEQYF.